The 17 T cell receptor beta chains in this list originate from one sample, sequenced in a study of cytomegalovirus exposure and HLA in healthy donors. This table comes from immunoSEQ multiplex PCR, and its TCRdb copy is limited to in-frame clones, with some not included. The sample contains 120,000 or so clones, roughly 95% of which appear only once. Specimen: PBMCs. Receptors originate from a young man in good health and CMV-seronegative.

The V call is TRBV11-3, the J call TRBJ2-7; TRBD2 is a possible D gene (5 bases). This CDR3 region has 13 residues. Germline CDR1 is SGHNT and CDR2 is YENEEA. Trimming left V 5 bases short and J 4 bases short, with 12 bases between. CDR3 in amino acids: CASSSGESYEQYF. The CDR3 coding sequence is TGTGCCAGCAGCAGCGGAGAGAGTTACGAGCAGTACTTC.

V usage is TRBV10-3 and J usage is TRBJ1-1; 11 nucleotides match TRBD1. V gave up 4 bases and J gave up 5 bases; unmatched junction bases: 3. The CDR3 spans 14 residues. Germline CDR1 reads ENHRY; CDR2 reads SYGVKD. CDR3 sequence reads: CAISGTGGSTEAFF. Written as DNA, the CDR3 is TGTGCCATCAGTGGGACAGGGGGCTCGACTGAAGCTTTCTTT.

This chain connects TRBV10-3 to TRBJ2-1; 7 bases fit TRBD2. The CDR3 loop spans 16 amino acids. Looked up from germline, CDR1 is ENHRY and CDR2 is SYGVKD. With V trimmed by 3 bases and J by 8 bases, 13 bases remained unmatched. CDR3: CAISDPWGEGKDEQFF. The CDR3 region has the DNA TGTGCCATCAGTGACCCGTGGGGGGAGGGCAAGGATGAGCAGTTCTTC.

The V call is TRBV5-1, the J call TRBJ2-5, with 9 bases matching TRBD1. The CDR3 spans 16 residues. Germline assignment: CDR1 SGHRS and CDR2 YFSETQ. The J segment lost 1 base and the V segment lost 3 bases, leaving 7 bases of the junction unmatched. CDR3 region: CASSSSGQGTQETQYF. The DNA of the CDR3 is TGCGCCAGCAGCTCCTCGGGACAGGGTACCCAAGAGACCCAGTACTTC.

The CDR3 loop reads CASSLDRYSGRRNEQFF. The DNA for the CDR3 is TGTGCCAGCAGCTTAGATCGGTACAGCGGGAGGAGGAATGAGCAGTTCTTC. This chain links TRBV11-2 with TRBJ2-1, with 9 positions matching TRBD2. The length of the CDR3 is 17 residues. V gave up 0 bases and J gave up 7 bases; unmatched junction bases: 10. Looked up from germline, CDR1 is SGHAT and CDR2 is FQNNGV.

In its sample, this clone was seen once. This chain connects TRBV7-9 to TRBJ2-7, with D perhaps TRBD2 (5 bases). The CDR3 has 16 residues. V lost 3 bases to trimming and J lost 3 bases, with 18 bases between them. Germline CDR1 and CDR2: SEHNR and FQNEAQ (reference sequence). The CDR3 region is CASSLKKSSGDYEQYF. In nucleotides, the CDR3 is TGTGCCAGCAGCTTGAAAAAGTCCAGCGGAGACTACGAGCAGTACTTC.

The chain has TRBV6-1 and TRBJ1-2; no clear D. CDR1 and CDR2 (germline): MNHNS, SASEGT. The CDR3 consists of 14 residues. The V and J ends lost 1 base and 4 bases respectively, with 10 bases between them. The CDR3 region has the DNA TGTGCCAGCAGTGAAGGAGGGCCGTCCTATGGCTACACCTTC. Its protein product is CASSEGGPSYGYTF.

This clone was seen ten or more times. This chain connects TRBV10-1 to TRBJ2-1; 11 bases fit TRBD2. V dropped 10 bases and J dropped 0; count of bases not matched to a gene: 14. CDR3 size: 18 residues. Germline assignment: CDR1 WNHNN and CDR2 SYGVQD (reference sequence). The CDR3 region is CATPVAGLAESSYNEQFF. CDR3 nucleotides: TGCGCCACCCCAGTGGCGGGACTAGCGGAAAGCTCCTACAATGAGCAGTTCTTC.

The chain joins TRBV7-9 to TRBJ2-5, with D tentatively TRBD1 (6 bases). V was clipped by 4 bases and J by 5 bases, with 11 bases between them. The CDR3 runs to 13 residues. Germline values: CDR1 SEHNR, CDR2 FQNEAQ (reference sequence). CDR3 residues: CASSSGQWETQYF. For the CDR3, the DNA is TGTGCCAGCAGCTCCGGACAGTGGGAGACCCAGTACTTC.

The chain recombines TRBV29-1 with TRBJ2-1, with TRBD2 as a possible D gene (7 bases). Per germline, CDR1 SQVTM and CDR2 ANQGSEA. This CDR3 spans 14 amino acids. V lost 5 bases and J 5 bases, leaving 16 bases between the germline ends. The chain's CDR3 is CSVRKGGGNNEQFF. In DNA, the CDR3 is TGCAGCGTTCGAAAGGGGGGAGGGAACAATGAGCAGTTCTTC.

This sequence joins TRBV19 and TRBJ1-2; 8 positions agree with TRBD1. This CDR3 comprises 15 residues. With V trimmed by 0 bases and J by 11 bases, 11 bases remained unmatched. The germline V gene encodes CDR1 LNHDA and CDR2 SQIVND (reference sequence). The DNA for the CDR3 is TGTGCCAGTAGTATAGATCTAGGACAGGGACGATTTTACACCTTC. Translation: CASSIDLGQGRFYTF.

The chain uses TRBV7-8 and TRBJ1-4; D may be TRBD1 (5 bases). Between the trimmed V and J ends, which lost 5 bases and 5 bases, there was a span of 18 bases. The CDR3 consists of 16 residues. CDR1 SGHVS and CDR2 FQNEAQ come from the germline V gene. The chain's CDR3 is CASSPTGGRVNEKLFF. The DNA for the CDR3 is TGTGCCAGCAGCCCGACGGGGGGACGGGTAAATGAAAAACTGTTTTTT.

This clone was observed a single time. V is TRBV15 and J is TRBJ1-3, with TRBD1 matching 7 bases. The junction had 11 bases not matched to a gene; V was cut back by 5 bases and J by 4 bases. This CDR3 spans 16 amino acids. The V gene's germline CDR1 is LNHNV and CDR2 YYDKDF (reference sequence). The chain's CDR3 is CATSLGQATPGNTIYF. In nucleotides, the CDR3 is TGTGCCACCAGCCTTGGACAGGCGACCCCAGGAAACACCATATATTTT.

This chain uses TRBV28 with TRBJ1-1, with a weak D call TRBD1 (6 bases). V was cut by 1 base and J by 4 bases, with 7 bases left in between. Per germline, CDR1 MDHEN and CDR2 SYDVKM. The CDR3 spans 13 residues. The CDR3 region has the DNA TGTGCCAGCAGTTTATCAGGGGTCACTGAAGCTTTCTTT. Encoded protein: CASSLSGVTEAFF.

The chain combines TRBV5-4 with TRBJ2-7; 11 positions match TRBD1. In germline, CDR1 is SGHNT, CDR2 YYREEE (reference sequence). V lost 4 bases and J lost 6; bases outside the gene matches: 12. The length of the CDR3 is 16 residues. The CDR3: CASSPGQGATMGEQYF. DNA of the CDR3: TGTGCCAGCAGCCCAGGACAGGGGGCAACAATGGGCGAGCAGTACTTC.

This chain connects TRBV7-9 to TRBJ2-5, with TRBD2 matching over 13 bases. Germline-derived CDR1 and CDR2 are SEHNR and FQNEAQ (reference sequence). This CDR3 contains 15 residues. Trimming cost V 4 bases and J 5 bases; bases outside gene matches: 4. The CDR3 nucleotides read TGTGCCAGCAGCTCAGGACTAGCGGGAGATGAGACCCAGTACTTC. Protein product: CASSSGLAGDETQYF.

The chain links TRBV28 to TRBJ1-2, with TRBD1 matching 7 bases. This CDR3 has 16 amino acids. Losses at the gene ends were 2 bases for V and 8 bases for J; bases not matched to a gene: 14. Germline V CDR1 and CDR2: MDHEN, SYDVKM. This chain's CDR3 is CASSLGRAGGLSGYTF. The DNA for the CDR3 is TGTGCCAGCAGTTTAGGTCGGGCAGGGGGTCTCAGCGGCTACACCTTC.